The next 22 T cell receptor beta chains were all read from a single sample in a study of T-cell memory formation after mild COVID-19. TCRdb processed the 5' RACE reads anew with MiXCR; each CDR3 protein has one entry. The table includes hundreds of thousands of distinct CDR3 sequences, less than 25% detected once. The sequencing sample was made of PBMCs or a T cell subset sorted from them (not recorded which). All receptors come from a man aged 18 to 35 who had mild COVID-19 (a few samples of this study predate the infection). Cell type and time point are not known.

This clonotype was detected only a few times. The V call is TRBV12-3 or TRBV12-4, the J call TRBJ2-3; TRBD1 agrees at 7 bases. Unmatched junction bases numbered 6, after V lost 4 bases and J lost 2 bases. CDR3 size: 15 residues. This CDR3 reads CASSYHRGPTDTQYF. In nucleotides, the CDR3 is TGTGCCAGCAGTTATCACAGGGGTCCCACAGATACGCAGTATTTT.

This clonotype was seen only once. CDR3 loop: CAIRGQGNTGELFF. The CDR3 DNA reads TGTGCCATCAGGGGACAGGGAAACACCGGGGAGCTGTTTTTT. V usage is TRBV10-3 and J usage is TRBJ2-2; TRBD1 aligns across 9 bases. With V trimmed by 6 bases and J by 2 bases, 1 base remained unmatched. The CDR3 extends over 14 amino acids. Germline assignment: CDR1 ENHRY and CDR2 SYGVKD.

In DNA, the CDR3 is TGTGCCAGCAGCTCAGGGGCAGGGGGCAATGAGCAGTTCTTC. This translates into CASSSGAGGNEQFF. The chain carries TRBV7-9 and TRBJ2-1; 7 bases line up with TRBD1. The V and J ends lost 4 bases and 6 bases, in that order; junction bases with no gene match: 6. The CDR3 extends over 14 amino acids. Germline V gives CDR1 SEHNR, CDR2 FQNEAQ (reference sequence).

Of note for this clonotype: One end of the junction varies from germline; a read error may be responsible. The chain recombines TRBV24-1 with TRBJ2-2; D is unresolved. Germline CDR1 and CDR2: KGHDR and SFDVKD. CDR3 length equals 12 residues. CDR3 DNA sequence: TGTGCCACCAGCGGCTACACCTGGGAGCTGTTTTTT. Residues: CATSGYTWELFF.

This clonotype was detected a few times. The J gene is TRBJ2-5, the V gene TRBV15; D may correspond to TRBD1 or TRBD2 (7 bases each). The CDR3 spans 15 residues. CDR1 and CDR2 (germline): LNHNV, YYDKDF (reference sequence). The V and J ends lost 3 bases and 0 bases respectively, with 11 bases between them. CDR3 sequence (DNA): TGTGCCACCAGCAGGGGAGGGACAGACCAAGAGACCCAGTACTTC. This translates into CATSRGGTDQETQYF.

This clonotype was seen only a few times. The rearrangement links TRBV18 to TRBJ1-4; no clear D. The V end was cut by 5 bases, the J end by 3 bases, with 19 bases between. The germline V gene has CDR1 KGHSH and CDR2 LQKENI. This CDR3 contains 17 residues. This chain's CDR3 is CASSTLPEDAANEKLFF. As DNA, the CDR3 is TGTGCCAGCTCAACCCTACCAGAGGACGCGGCTAATGAAAAACTGTTTTTT.

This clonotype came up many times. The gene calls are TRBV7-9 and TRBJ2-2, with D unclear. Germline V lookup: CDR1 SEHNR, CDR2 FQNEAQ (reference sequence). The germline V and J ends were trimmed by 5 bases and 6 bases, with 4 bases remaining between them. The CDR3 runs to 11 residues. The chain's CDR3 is CASSSPGELFF. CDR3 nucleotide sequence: TGTGCCAGCAGCAGCCCCGGGGAGCTGTTTTTT. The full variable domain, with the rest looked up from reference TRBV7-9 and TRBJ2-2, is DTGVSQNPRHKITKRGQNVTFRCDPISEHNRLYWYRQTLGQGPEFLTYFQNEAQLEKSRLLSDRFSAERPKGSFSTLEIQRTEQGDSAMYLCASSSPGELFFGEGSRLTVL.

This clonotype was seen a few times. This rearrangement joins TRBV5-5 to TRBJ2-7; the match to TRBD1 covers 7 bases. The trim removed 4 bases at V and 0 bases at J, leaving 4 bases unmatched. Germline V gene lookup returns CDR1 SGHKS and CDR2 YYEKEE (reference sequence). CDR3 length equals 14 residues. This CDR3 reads CASSLTGNSYEQYF. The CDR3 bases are TGTGCCAGCAGCCTGACAGGGAACTCCTACGAGCAGTACTTC.

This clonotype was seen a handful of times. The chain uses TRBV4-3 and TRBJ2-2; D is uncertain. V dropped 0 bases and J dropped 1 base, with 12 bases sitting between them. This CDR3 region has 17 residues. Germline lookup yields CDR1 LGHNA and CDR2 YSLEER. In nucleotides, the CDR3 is TGCGCCAGCAGCCAAGACGTTAGGACGGTGAACACCGGGGAGCTGTTTTTT. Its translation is CASSQDVRTVNTGELFF.

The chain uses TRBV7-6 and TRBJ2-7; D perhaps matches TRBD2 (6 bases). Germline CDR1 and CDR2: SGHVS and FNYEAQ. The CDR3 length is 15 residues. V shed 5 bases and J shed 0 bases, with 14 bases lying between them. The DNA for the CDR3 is TGTGCCAGCAGCGCCGCGGTCGGGAGCTCCTACGAGCAGTACTTC. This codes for CASSAAVGSSYEQYF. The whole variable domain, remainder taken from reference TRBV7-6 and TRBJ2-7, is GAGVSQSPRYKVTKRGQDVALRCDPISGHVSLYWYRQALGQGPEFLTYFNYEAQQDKSGLPNDRFSAERPEGSISTLTIQRTEQRDSAMYRCASSAAVGSSYEQYFGPGTRLTVT.

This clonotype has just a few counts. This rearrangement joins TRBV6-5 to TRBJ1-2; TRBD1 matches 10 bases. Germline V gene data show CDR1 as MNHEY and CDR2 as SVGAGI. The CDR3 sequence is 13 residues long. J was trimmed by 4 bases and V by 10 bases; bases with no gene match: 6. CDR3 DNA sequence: TGTGCCACAGGGACAGGGGATCCCTATGGCTACACCTTC. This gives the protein CATGTGDPYGYTF.

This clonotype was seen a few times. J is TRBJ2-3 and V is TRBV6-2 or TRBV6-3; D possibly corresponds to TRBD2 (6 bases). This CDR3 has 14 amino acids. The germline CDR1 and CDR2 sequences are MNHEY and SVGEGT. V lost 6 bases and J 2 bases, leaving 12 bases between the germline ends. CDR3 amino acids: CASRTGGLTDTQYF. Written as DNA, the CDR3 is TGTGCCAGCAGAACCGGGGGACTCACAGATACGCAGTATTTT.

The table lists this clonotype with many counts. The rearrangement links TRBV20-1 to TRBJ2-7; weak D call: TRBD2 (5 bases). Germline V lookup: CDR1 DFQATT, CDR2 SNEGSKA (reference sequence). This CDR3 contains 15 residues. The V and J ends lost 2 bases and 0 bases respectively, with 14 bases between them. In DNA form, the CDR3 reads TGCAGTGCTAGACCCGGACTGTTGAGCTCCTACGAGCAGTACTTC. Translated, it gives CSARPGLLSSYEQYF.

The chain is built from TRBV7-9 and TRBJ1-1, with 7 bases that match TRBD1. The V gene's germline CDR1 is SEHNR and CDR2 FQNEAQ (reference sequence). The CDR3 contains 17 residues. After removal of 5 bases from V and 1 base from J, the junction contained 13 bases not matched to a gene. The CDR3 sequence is CASSPPQGGGTNTEAFF. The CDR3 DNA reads TGTGCCAGCAGCCCGCCTCAGGGGGGGGGCACGAACACTGAAGCTTTCTTT.

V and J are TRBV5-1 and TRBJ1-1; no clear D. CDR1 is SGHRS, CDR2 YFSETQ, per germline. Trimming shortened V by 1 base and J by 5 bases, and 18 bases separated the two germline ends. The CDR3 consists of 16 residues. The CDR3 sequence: CASSLFRAKGVTEAFF. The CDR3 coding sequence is TGCGCCAGCAGCTTGTTTAGGGCGAAGGGTGTAACTGAAGCTTTCTTT.

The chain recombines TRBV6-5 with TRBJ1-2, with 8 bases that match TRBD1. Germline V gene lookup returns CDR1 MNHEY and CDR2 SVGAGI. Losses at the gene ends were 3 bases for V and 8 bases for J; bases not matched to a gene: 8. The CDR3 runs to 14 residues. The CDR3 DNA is TGTGCCAGCAGTTATCGTTCAGGGGGCGCGGGCTACACCTTC. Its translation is CASSYRSGGAGYTF.

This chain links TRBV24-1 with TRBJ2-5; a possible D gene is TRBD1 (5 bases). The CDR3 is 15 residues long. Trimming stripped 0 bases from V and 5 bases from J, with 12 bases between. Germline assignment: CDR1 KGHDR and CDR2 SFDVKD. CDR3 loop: CATSDLHRSGETQYF. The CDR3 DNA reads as TGTGCCACCAGTGATTTGCATAGGTCAGGGGAGACCCAGTACTTC.

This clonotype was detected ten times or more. The CDR3 nucleotides are TGTGCCAGCAGCTCGAGATTAGGTAGCACAGATACGCAGTATTTT. Encoded protein: CASSSRLGSTDTQYF. The genes are TRBV7-9 and TRBJ2-3; unclear D gene. The germline gives CDR1 SEHNR, CDR2 FQNEAQ (reference sequence). This CDR3 is built from 15 residues. Trimming removed 4 bases at V and 0 bases at J, with 11 bases between.

This CDR3 is CASSQELGGVSPEAFF. DNA of the CDR3: TGCGCCAGCAGCCAAGAGTTAGGGGGCGTATCCCCTGAAGCTTTCTTT. This rearrangement joins TRBV4-3 to TRBJ1-1, with 7 bases matching TRBD1. The length of the CDR3 is 16 residues. The trim removed 0 bases at V and 6 bases at J, leaving 10 bases unmatched. CDR1 is LGHNA, CDR2 YSLEER, per germline.

The CDR3 sequence is CASSPSGTSIHEQFF. The CDR3 nucleotides are TGTGCCAGCAGCCCCTCCGGGACATCGATCCATGAGCAGTTCTTC. The rearrangement links TRBV3-1 to TRBJ2-1, with D perhaps matching TRBD1 (6 bases). Germline lookup yields CDR1 LGHDT and CDR2 YNNKEL (reference sequence). The length of the CDR3 is 15 residues. Trimming left V 4 bases short and J 8 bases short, with 18 bases between.

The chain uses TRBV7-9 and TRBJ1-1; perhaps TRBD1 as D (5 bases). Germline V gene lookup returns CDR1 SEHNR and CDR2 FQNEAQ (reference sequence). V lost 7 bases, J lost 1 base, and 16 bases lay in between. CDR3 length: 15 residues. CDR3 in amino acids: CASTTGVRPNTEAFF. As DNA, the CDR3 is TGTGCCAGCACCACAGGAGTCAGGCCGAACACTGAAGCTTTCTTT.

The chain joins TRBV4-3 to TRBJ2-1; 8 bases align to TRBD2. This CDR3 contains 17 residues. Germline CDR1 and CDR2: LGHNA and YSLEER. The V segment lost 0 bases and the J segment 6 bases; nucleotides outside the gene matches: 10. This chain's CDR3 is CASSQDRAGGASNEQFF. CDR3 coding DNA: TGCGCCAGCAGCCAAGATCGTGCCGGGGGGGCGAGCAATGAGCAGTTCTTC.